In this sample, the clone carrying this T cell receptor beta chain turned up once. The same CDR3 is also encoded by other DNA sequences in this sample. The data were obtained in a study of blood T cell repertoires in COVID-19. Germline V gene sequence: CDR1 KGHDR, CDR2 SFDVKD. The V gene lost 3 bases and the J gene lost 1 base, with 5 bases spanning the gap. This CDR3 is built from 14 residues. Assay: immunoSEQ multiplex PCR; the TCRdb copy retains only in-frame clones and omits some. The sample has approximately 300,000 clones, 90% seen once. This rearrangement joins TRBV24-1 to TRBJ2-2, with no clear D. The sequencing input was PBMCs or T cells enriched from blood (not recorded which). This sequence was found in a woman in her 30s who had been exposed to COVID-19. CDR3 DNA sequence: TGTGCCACCAGTGATCGGAGGAACACCGGGGAGCTGTTTTTT. Residues: CATSDRRNTGELFF.